This T cell receptor (beta chain) was observed in a study of T-cell reconstitution after alpha-beta-depleted transplantation in children. This clonotype was picked up many times. The ends lost 6 bases at V and 0 bases at J; junction bases unmatched: 8. The CDR3 is 14 residues long. In germline, CDR1 is SQVTM, CDR2 ANQGSEA. Unique molecular identifiers were incorporated into the prepared TCRbeta library. TCRdb analysed the PCR reads with MiXCR anew, one entry per CDR3 protein. The sample includes some 95,000 distinct CDR3 sequences, roughly a quarter seen only once; the top ten take about 21%. The rearrangement uses TRBV29-1 and TRBJ2-7; 7 nucleotides align to TRBD2. This receptor was identified in a boy younger than 10 with acute lymphoblastic leukemia, due to receive a stem cell transplant. Sequences were derived from PBMCs, sampled before TCRalphabeta/CD19-depleted stem cell transplant. CDR3 DNA: TGCAGCGTCGCTAGCGGAGGGGTCTCCTACGAGCAGTACTTC. This gives the protein CSVASGGVSYEQYF.